The 5 T cell receptor beta chains below all came from one sample that was sequenced in a study of T-cell reconstitution after alpha-beta-depleted transplantation in children (dated by TCRdb to between 2015 and 2016). Libraries came from PCR. The sequencer listed for this sample is Illumina HiSeq 2500. To normalize quantification of the TCRbeta repertoire, the TCR libraries were built with molecular barcoding that relied on unique molecular identifiers. In-frame beta chains were kept once TCRdb had trimmed the public reads at Q25 with fastp and called clones with MiXCR. Entries are consolidated by CDR3 protein sequence, retaining the most common genes and DNA. The sample table shows some 70,000 distinct CDR3 sequences, and about 6.7% are seen once. More than 2.5% of the sample belongs to the ten largest clones. The starting material was PBMCs from the stem cell graft donor, obtained from the stem cell graft. The receptors come from a human donor who donated a stem cell graft to a child with acute lymphoblastic leukemia.

This clonotype was counted ten times or more. The rearrangement joins TRBV20-1 to TRBJ2-7; TRBD1 aligns across 9 bases. There are 14 residues in the CDR3. After removal of 3 bases from V and 4 bases from J, the junction contained 7 bases not matched to a gene. The germline V gene has CDR1 DFQATT and CDR2 SNEGSKA (reference sequence). CDR3 coding DNA: TGCAGTGCTAGGGGACAGGGCGAGTTTTACGAGCAGTACTTC. It specifies CSARGQGEFYEQYF.

The chain links TRBV19 to TRBJ2-3, with no clear D. Trimming cost V 6 bases and J 5 bases, with 15 bases left between them. Germline V gene data show CDR1 as LNHDA and CDR2 as SQIVND (reference sequence). The CDR3 loop spans 14 amino acids. DNA for the CDR3: TGTGCCAGTAGCCGTGGCGGCGGAGAAGATACGCAGTATTTT. Translating gives CASSRGGGEDTQYF.

The J gene is TRBJ1-4, the V gene TRBV5-5; D perhaps matches TRBD1 (6 bases). This CDR3 is 16 amino acids long. Trimming took 4 bases from V and 2 from J, leaving 15 bases between them. The germline gives CDR1 SGHKS, CDR2 YYEKEE (reference sequence). The CDR3 protein is CASSQTQGLTNEKLFF. CDR3 DNA: TGTGCCAGCAGCCAAACACAGGGACTCACTAATGAAAAACTGTTTTTT.

This clonotype was counted ten times or more. This CDR3 reads CSLERDRGYGYTF. The CDR3 nucleotides read TGCAGCCTAGAAAGGGACCGAGGCTATGGCTACACCTTC. The chain couples TRBV29-1 to TRBJ1-2, with TRBD1 as a possible D gene (5 bases). This CDR3 contains 13 residues. Per the germline V gene, CDR1 is SQVTM and CDR2 is ANQGSEA. V was pared by 8 bases and J by 4 bases, with 17 bases between.

This clonotype came up a few times. This sequence joins TRBV6-6 and TRBJ1-2; D gene uncertain. This CDR3 is 12 amino acids long. V shed 7 bases and J shed 8 bases, with 14 bases lying between them. Per germline, CDR1 MNHNY and CDR2 SVGAGI (reference sequence). This CDR3 is CASTLGGRGYTF. The CDR3 nucleotides read TGTGCCAGCACTCTCGGAGGGCGAGGCTACACCTTC.